Listed below are T cell receptor beta chains from one sample, sequenced in a study of T cell responses to AZD1222 COVID-19 vaccine. The assay was immunoSEQ multiplex PCR, and TCRdb's table has in-frame clones only and misses some. The repertoire holds under 140,000 clones, about 85% seen once, with around 3% in the top ten. The source was peripheral blood, collected on day 0 of AZD1222 vaccination. These receptors came from an adult in good health. CDR3s include the opening cysteine and the closing phenylalanine or tryptophan. D genes are given only for firm matches.

d_gene,v_gene,len,j_gene,CDR3nt,CDR3aa
.,TRBV7-2,13,TRBJ2-7,TGTGCCAGCAGCTCTACTGGAGCCCAGGAGCAGTACTTC,CASSSTGAQEQYF
TRBD2,TRBV7-6,15,TRBJ2-7,TGTGCCAGCAGCACTAGACTAGCGGATTCCTACGAGCAGTACTTC,CASSTRLADSYEQYF
.,TRBV5-1,14,TRBJ2-5,TGCGCCAGCAGCTTGGGGGCATCCGAAGAGACCCAGTACTTC,CASSLGASEETQYF
TRBD1,TRBV19,16,TRBJ1-5,TGTGCCAGTAGAACGGGCGGGACAGCCTTCAATCAGCCCCAGCATTTT,CASRTGGTAFNQPQHF
.,TRBV9,13,TRBJ2-5,TGTGCCAGCAGCGTGGGACCAGGGGAGACCCAGTACTTC,CASSVGPGETQYF
TRBD2,TRBV30,15,TRBJ2-7,TGTGCCTGGAGGGACACAGCGGGGGGGCGGTACGAGCAGTACTTC,CAWRDTAGGRYEQYF
.,TRBV29-1,15,TRBJ1-2,TGCAGCGTTGAACATTCAGGGCCTCGGTACTATGGCTACACCTTC,CSVEHSGPRYYGYTF
.,TRBV6-5,13,TRBJ2-5,TGTGCCAGCCCTCGTCAGGCCGGGGAGACCCAGTACTTC,CASPRQAGETQYF
.,TRBV4-2,12,TRBJ2-5,TGTGCCAGCAGCCAAAGTGAAGAGACCCAGTACTTC,CASSQSEETQYF
.,TRBV7-3,17,TRBJ1-2,TGTGCCAGCAGCCCACAAGGACCCCTGGACAGTAACTATGGCTACACCTTC,CASSPQGPLDSNYGYTF